Following are 13 T cell receptor beta chains from one sample sequenced in a study of metastatic and nonmetastatic thyroid tumors. Through MiXCR, TCRdb re-clonotyped the PCR reads. This table has around 45,000 clones, 15% to 20% appearing once. Each patient went into thyroid surgery without having received any treatment. Source material: blood. All receptors come from a female donor with papillary thyroid cancer or a benign thyroid nodule (not recorded which). Some clones in this sample may be carry-over from other donors' samples.

This clone was found many times. The CDR3 region is CASSVGDRVYTGELFF. The CDR3 bases are TGTGCCAGCAGCGTAGGGGACAGGGTATACACCGGGGAGCTGTTTTTT. The V and J genes are TRBV9 and TRBJ2-2; 9 bases are shared with TRBD1. The V gene end was trimmed by 0 bases and the J gene end by 3 bases; junction bases not matched to a gene: 3. The CDR3 sequence is 16 residues long. From germline, CDR1 is SGDLS and CDR2 YYNGEE.

This clone showed up just once. J is TRBJ1-6 and V is TRBV20-1; no definite D call. The germline V gene has CDR1 DFQATT and CDR2 SNEGSKA (reference sequence). The CDR3 spans 14 residues. V was cut by 1 base and J by 5 bases, with 9 bases left in between. DNA of the CDR3: TGCAGTGCTAGAGTTATCCAGGATAATTCACCCCTCCACTTT. This gives the protein CSARVIQDNSPLHF.

This clone was observed at least ten times. V and J are TRBV28 and TRBJ1-3; 7 bases are shared with TRBD1. The CDR3 totals 15 residues. V was pared by 6 bases and J by 4 bases, with 9 bases of the junction left unmatched. Germline loops: CDR1 MDHEN, CDR2 SYDVKM. DNA for the CDR3: TGTGCCAGCAGCCCCGGGACAGCTCTAGGAAACACCATATATTTT. This sequence encodes CASSPGTALGNTIYF.

This clone came up once. The chain carries TRBV6-1 and TRBJ2-7, with D perhaps TRBD1 or TRBD2 (5 bases each). Germline CDR1 and CDR2: MNHNS and SASEGT. The length of the CDR3 is 15 residues. CDR3: CLSSLRALGVVEQYF. The CDR3 DNA is TGTCTCAGCAGTCTACGGGCTCTGGGGGTGGTTGAGCAGTACTTC.

This clone appeared a few times. The V call is TRBV6-1, the J call TRBJ2-7; D is perhaps TRBD1 (5 bases). Trimming cost V 8 bases and J 5 bases, with 10 bases left between them. Germline CDR1 MNHNS, CDR2 SASEGT. The CDR3 totals 11 residues. The CDR3 loop reads CASQGSNEQYF. The CDR3 DNA is TGTGCCAGCCAGGGTTCGAACGAGCAGTACTTC.

This clone was picked up many times. This chain links TRBV2 with TRBJ2-1; TRBD2 aligns across 8 bases. V shed 0 bases, J shed 6 bases, and the junction held 10 bases outside the gene matches. Germline CDR1 SNHLY, CDR2 FYNNEI. The CDR3 is made up of 17 amino acids. The CDR3 DNA is TGTGCCAGCAGTGAAGCGGCGGGGGGTGCCCTAGGCAATGAGCAGTTCTTC. It yields the protein CASSEAAGGALGNEQFF.

This clone was observed at least ten times. The CDR3 DNA reads as TGTGCCAGCAGAAAGCTAGGGAATGAGCAGTTCTTC. Its protein product is CASRKLGNEQFF. J is TRBJ2-1 and V is TRBV27; no firm D call. Trimming removed 6 bases from V and 7 bases from J, with 10 bases in between. Germline V gene data show CDR1 as MNHEY and CDR2 as SMNVEV (reference sequence). The CDR3 has 12 residues.

This clone was picked up many times. The rearrangement joins TRBV10-1 to TRBJ2-2; no reliable D call. The CDR3 consists of 13 residues. The V gene lost 6 bases and the J gene lost 5 bases, with 10 bases spanning the gap. CDR1 WNHNN and CDR2 SYGVQD come from the germline V gene (reference sequence). This CDR3 is CASSRPQTGELFF. The CDR3 DNA follows: TGCGCCAGCAGCCGACCTCAAACCGGGGAGCTGTTTTTT.

The chain joins TRBV5-1 to TRBJ1-1; 8 bases align to TRBD1. CDR1 is SGHRS, CDR2 YFSETQ, per germline. The length of the CDR3 is 14 residues. With 4 bases clipped from V and 0 bases from J, the junction kept 2 bases outside the gene matches. For the CDR3, the DNA is TGCGCCAGCAGCGGGACAGGCATGAACACTGAAGCTTTCTTT. Amino acids: CASSGTGMNTEAFF.

This clone has a count of ten or more. The chain employs TRBV6-5 and TRBJ1-4, with 8 bases that match TRBD1. Germline CDR1 is MNHEY and CDR2 is SVGAGI. The CDR3 sequence is 14 residues long. The trim removed 2 bases at V and 8 bases at J, leaving 4 bases unmatched. CDR3 DNA: TGTGCCAGCAGTTACGGGACAGGCTACGAAAAACTGTTTTTT. It specifies CASSYGTGYEKLFF.

The chain carries TRBV28 and TRBJ2-7; 7 bases match TRBD1. V shed 4 bases and J 3 bases; nucleotides not matched to a gene: 18. Looked up from germline, CDR1 is MDHEN and CDR2 is SYDVKM. This CDR3 comprises 18 residues. The DNA for the CDR3 is TGTGCCAGCAGTTACTCCTCTGTTCCGGGACAGTTCTTCTACGAGCAGTACTTC. It specifies CASSYSSVPGQFFYEQYF.

The genes are TRBV19 and TRBJ2-1; unclear D gene. Between the trimmed V and J ends, which lost 7 bases and 1 base, there was a span of 14 bases. The V gene's germline CDR1 is LNHDA and CDR2 SQIVND (reference sequence). This CDR3 region has 15 residues. The CDR3, as DNA: TGTGCCAGTACCCCTATAGGTGTATCCTACAATGAGCAGTTCTTC. The encoded protein is CASTPIGVSYNEQFF.

On this clone itself: A read error may produce the germline difference seen at one junction end. The chain couples TRBV28 to TRBJ2-3; 9 bases are shared with TRBD2. The length of the CDR3 is 19 residues. CDR1 MDHEN and CDR2 SYDVKM come from the germline V gene. CDR3 region: CAISILSGRYPRVTDTQYF. CDR3 in DNA: TGTGCCATCAGTATACTCAGCGGGAGGTACCCCCGTGTGACAGATACGCAGTATTTT.